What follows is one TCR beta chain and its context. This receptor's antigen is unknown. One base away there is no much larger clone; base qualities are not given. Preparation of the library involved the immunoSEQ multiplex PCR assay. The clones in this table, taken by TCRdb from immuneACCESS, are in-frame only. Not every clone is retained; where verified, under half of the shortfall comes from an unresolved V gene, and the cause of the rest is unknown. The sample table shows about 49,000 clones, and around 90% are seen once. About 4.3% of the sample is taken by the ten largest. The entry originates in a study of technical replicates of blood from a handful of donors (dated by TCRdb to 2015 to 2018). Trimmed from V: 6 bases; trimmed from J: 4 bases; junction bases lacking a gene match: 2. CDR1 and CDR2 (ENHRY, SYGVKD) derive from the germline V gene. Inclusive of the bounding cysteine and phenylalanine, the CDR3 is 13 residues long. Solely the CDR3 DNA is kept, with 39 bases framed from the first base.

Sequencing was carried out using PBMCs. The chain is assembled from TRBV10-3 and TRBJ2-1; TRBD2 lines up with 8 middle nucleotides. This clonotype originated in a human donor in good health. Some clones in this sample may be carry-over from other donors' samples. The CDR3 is CAISSGGYNEQFF. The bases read TGTGCCATCAGCTCGGGGGGGTACAATGAGCAGTTCTTC.